These 12 T cell receptor beta chains were all obtained from the same sample, sequenced in a study of shared clonotypes between healthy human individuals. The method was immunoSEQ multiplex PCR; TCRdb's version includes in-frame clones alone and lacks a portion of them. The table lists approximately 2,300,000 clones, around 90% of them singletons. Input material: naive CD4+ T cells from PBMCs. Subset denoted: CD45RA+ positively selected. Receptors originate from a man aged 18 to 35 in good health. Some clones in this sample may be carry-over from other donors' samples.

The genes are TRBV5-1 and TRBJ2-3; 12 bases are shared with TRBD2. The CDR3 sequence is 16 residues long. Germline assignment: CDR1 SGHRS and CDR2 YFSETQ. V trimming: 2 bases; J trimming: 3 bases; junction bases outside the gene matches: 4. The CDR3 region is CASSFGLAGRTDTQYF. Here the CDR3 DNA reads TGCGCCAGCAGCTTTGGACTAGCGGGACGGACAGATACGCAGTATTTT.

This chain links TRBV5-1 with TRBJ2-2, with 9 bases identical to TRBD2. In germline, CDR1 is SGHRS, CDR2 YFSETQ. V shed 5 bases and J 1 base; nucleotides not matched to a gene: 3. This CDR3 comprises 15 residues. CDR3 DNA sequence: TGCGCCAGCAGACTGACTAGCGGGAACACCGGGGAGCTGTTTTTT. Residues: CASRLTSGNTGELFF. The complete variable domain, with remaining parts taken from reference TRBV5-1 and TRBJ2-2, reads KAGVTQTPRYLIKTRGQQVTLSCSPISGHRSVSWYQQTPGQGLQFLFEYFSETQRNKGNFPGRFSGRQFSNSRSEMNVSTLELGDSALYLCASRLTSGNTGELFFGEGSRLTVL.

This chain uses TRBV29-1 with TRBJ1-1; a weak D match, TRBD1 (5 bases). The CDR3 extends over 14 amino acids. Germline CDR1 reads SQVTM; CDR2 reads ANQGSEA. Trimming removed 6 bases from V and 1 base from J, with 15 bases in between. CDR3 residues: CSVDAGPTNTEAFF. The CDR3 DNA is TGCAGCGTCGATGCGGGACCGACGAACACTGAAGCTTTCTTT.

This clone was seen a single time. The chain carries TRBV5-6 and TRBJ2-5; D possibly matches TRBD1 or TRBD2 (5 bases each). This CDR3 is built from 15 residues. V lost 4 bases and J 4 bases, leaving 17 bases between the germline ends. Germline V lookup: CDR1 SGHDT, CDR2 YYEEEE. CDR3 in amino acids: CASSPDQGVRETQYF. In DNA, the CDR3 is TGTGCCAGCAGCCCGGATCAGGGAGTAAGAGAGACCCAGTACTTC.

The V call is TRBV7-3, the J call TRBJ2-5; D might be TRBD1 (5 bases). The germline V and J ends were trimmed by 4 bases and 1 base, with 13 bases remaining between them. CDR1 SGHTA and CDR2 FQGTGA come from the germline V gene. The CDR3 has 15 amino acids. The CDR3: CASSSQGGGQETQYF. In DNA, the CDR3 is TGTGCCAGCAGCTCCCAGGGTGGCGGCCAAGAGACCCAGTACTTC.

In the case of this clone: Other DNA variants within this sample encode the same CDR3. The chain links TRBV28 to TRBJ2-5, with D unresolved. Trimming shortened V by 6 bases and J by 5 bases, and 7 bases separated the two germline ends. In germline, CDR1 is MDHEN, CDR2 SYDVKM. This CDR3 spans 11 amino acids. The CDR3: CASSSPETQYF. The CDR3 nucleotides are TGTGCCAGCAGCTCACCGGAGACCCAGTACTTC.

V and J are TRBV7-9 and TRBJ2-5, with TRBD2 matching 13 bases. The CDR3 contains 16 residues. Germline V gene lookup returns CDR1 SEHNR and CDR2 FQNEAQ (reference sequence). The V segment lost 5 bases and the J segment 0 bases; nucleotides outside the gene matches: 3. CDR3 in amino acids: CASSAGTSGNQETQYF. The CDR3 DNA sequence: TGTGCCAGCAGCGCCGGGACTAGCGGGAACCAAGAGACCCAGTACTTC.

The rearrangement joins TRBV29-1 to TRBJ2-1; 11 nucleotides align to TRBD2. With V trimmed by 0 bases and J by 1 base, 2 bases remained unmatched. In germline, CDR1 is SQVTM, CDR2 ANQGSEA. The CDR3 contains 16 residues. CDR3 region: CSVEEGLAVSYNEQFF. The CDR3 nucleotides read TGCAGCGTTGAAGAGGGACTAGCGGTATCCTACAATGAGCAGTTCTTC.

The chain has TRBV5-1 and TRBJ1-2; D is unresolved. The germline V gene has CDR1 SGHRS and CDR2 YFSETQ. V was trimmed by 0 bases and J by 7 bases, leaving 10 bases between them. This CDR3 spans 13 amino acids. This CDR3 reads CASSLAGRVGYTF. CDR3 bases: TGCGCCAGCAGCTTGGCCGGGAGGGTTGGCTACACCTTC.

About this clone: The identical CDR3 is also encoded by other nucleotide sequences in the sample. The chain uses TRBV5-1 and TRBJ2-3; D is uncertain. The CDR3 contains 12 residues. From germline, CDR1 is SGHRS and CDR2 YFSETQ. Trimming removed 0 bases at V and 4 bases at J, with 3 bases between. CDR3 nucleotide sequence: TGCGCCAGCAGCTTGGGATCAGATACGCAGTATTTT. This encodes CASSLGSDTQYF.

J is TRBJ2-7 and V is TRBV28; D is perhaps TRBD1 (5 bases). This CDR3 contains 12 residues. Deletions cut 7 bases from V and 5 bases from J, with 12 bases between. Germline V gene sequence: CDR1 MDHEN, CDR2 SYDVKM. The CDR3 spells CASTTQGNEQYF. CDR3 coding DNA: TGTGCCAGCACCACGCAGGGAAACGAGCAGTACTTC.

This chain connects TRBV4-3 to TRBJ2-7; 10 nucleotides align to TRBD2. V lost 4 bases to trimming and J lost 3 bases; unmatched junction nucleotides: 6. The V gene's germline CDR1 is LGHNA and CDR2 YSLEER. This CDR3 region has 15 residues. The CDR3 sequence is CASSPGLAAYYEQYF. Here the CDR3 DNA reads TGCGCCAGCAGCCCTGGACTAGCGGCCTACTACGAGCAGTACTTC.